These 30 T cell receptor beta chains were sequenced from one sample in a study of T cell clonality in common variable immunodeficiency. Profiling relied on immunoSEQ multiplex PCR, and the TCRdb table lists in-frame clones only, not all of them. The table lists about 35,000 clones, with no singletons. Sample: peripheral blood mononuclear cells. These receptors were taken from a person between 18 and 69 years old in good health.

In this sample, this clone turned up many times. Germline is not matched at one junction end, which may reflect a read error. The CDR3 is cut off 3 residues early in the read; its end comes from the germline J gene. This chain uses TRBV7-7 with TRBJ2-1, with D possibly matching TRBD2 (6 bases). The germline V gene has CDR1 SSHAT and CDR2 FNYEAQ (reference sequence). The CDR3 consists of 13 residues. The part of the CDR3 DNA that was read is TGTGCTAGCAGCTTAGGAGGGTTGAATGAG. This encodes CASSLGGLNE. In full, the CDR3 is CASSLGGLNEQFF.

This clone occurred many times. The read terminates 3 residues ahead of where the CDR3 ends, so the germline J gene completes it. This sequence joins TRBV4-1 and TRBJ2-7, with D tentatively TRBD1 or TRBD2 (6 bases each). The CDR3 has 17 residues. Germline lookup yields CDR1 MGHRA and CDR2 YSYEKL. Trimming took 0 bases from V and 4 from J, leaving 19 bases between them. The part of the CDR3 DNA that was read is TGCGCCAGCAGCCAAGAGACTGAGGGCAGGGGAGGATACGAG. Translation gives CASSQETEGRGGYE. The whole CDR3 sequence reads CASSQETEGRGGYEQYF.

This clone was observed at least ten times. Coverage ceases 3 residues before the CDR3 finishes, and the germline J gene fills in the end. J is TRBJ2-3 and V is TRBV11-2; the D is unclear. Per the germline V gene, CDR1 is SGHAT and CDR2 is FQNNGV. Trimming took 5 bases from V and 2 from J, leaving 5 bases between them. This CDR3 comprises 12 residues. CDR3 DNA, as far as it was read: TGTGCCAGCAGCCCAATCACAGATACG. Translating gives CASSPITDT. The whole CDR3 region reads CASSPITDTQYF.

The sample holds many counts of this clone. The DNA ends 3 residues before the CDR3 does, and the rest of the CDR3 is filled in from the germline J gene. The chain recombines TRBV29-1 with TRBJ1-1; no definite D call. The germline V and J ends were trimmed by 6 bases and 7 bases, with 15 bases remaining between them. Per germline, CDR1 SQVTM and CDR2 ANQGSEA. CDR3 size: 12 residues. The covered CDR3 bases are TGCAGCGTCTCCGATCGTGGCGGTGAA. It encodes CSVSDRGGE. Given in full, the CDR3 is CSVSDRGGEAFF.

This clone was detected ten times or more. The read finishes 3 residues shy of the CDR3 end, and the germline J gene is used to complete it. This sequence joins TRBV24-1 and TRBJ2-7; D is undetermined. Germline CDR1 KGHDR, CDR2 SFDVKD. The V end was cut by 10 bases, the J end by 2 bases, with 8 bases between. This CDR3 has 11 residues. The CDR3 spells CATGATYEQYF. The CDR3 DNA, read in part, is TGTGCCACGGGCGCGACCTACGAG.

This clone was found many times. The read stops 3 residues short of the end of the CDR3; the missing end is completed from the germline J gene. The chain has TRBV5-4 and TRBJ2-1; 11 bases are shared with TRBD2. This CDR3 is built from 16 residues. Losses at the gene ends were 0 bases for V and 4 bases for J; bases not matched to a gene: 3. Germline CDR1 and CDR2: SGHNT and YYREEE (reference sequence). CDR3 in amino acids: CASSLGLAGLYNEQFF. The sequenced part of the CDR3 DNA is TGTGCCAGCAGCTTGGGACTAGCGGGACTATACAATGAG.

This clone has a count of ten or more. Sequencing ends 3 residues short of the CDR3 end; the germline J gene provides the rest. The chain couples TRBV30 to TRBJ1-3; D remains ambiguous. CDR3 length: 12 residues. The germline V and J ends were trimmed by 4 bases and 4 bases, with 8 bases remaining between them. CDR1 and CDR2 (germline): GTSNPN, SVGIG (reference sequence). The covered CDR3 bases are TGTGCCTGGACCCCCACAGGAAACACC. It translates to CAWTPTGNT. The complete CDR3 reads CAWTPTGNTIYF.

Ten or more counts support this clone. Read sequence stops 3 residues before the CDR3 end, and the germline J gene provides the missing end. V and J are TRBV7-2 and TRBJ2-7, with D possibly matching TRBD1 (5 bases). With 3 bases removed from V and 5 bases from J, the gap between germline ends came to 11 bases. Germline CDR1 reads SGHTA; CDR2 reads FQGNSA. This CDR3 region has 13 residues. Partial CDR3 DNA: TGTGCCAGCAGCTTTGACAGTTTTAACGAG. It yields the protein CASSFDSFNE. The complete CDR3 sequence is CASSFDSFNEQYF.

This clone was seen repeatedly, ten times or more. The sequenced fragment ends 3 residues before the CDR3 boundary, so the rest is inferred from the germline J gene. This sequence joins TRBV5-1 and TRBJ1-1, with TRBD1 identical over 7 bases. J was trimmed by 0 bases and V by 0 bases; bases with no gene match: 2. In germline, CDR1 is SGHRS, CDR2 YFSETQ. CDR3 length: 15 residues. The CDR3 region is CASSLGGQLNTEAFF. The CDR3 bases that were read are TGCGCCAGCAGCTTGGGGGGACAGCTGAACACTGAA. The complete variable domain, with remaining parts taken from reference TRBV5-1 and TRBJ1-1, reads KAGVTQTPRYLIKTRGQQVTLSCSPISGHRSVSWYQQTPGQGLQFLFEYFSETQRNKGNFPGRFSGRQFSNSRSEMNVSTLELGDSALYLCASSLGGQLNTEAFFGQGTRLTVV.

This clone was seen repeatedly, ten times or more. The read ends 3 residues early relative to the CDR3; the germline J gene fills the gap. The chain links TRBV7-2 to TRBJ1-6; possibly TRBD1 for D (5 bases). The CDR3 extends over 15 amino acids. Trimming took off 2 bases at V and 7 bases at J, with 12 bases between the two ends. In germline, CDR1 is SGHTA, CDR2 FQGNSA. The chain's CDR3 is CASSLRGTRNSPLHF. CDR3 DNA (partial): TGTGCCAGCAGCTTAAGGGGAACCAGGAATTCACCC.

This clone was seen ten or more times. Incomplete CDR3 DNA: TGTGCCAGCCATGCCACCGGACAGGGCACAGATACG. Amino acids: CASHATGQGTDT. In full, the CDR3 is CASHATGQGTDTQYF. This chain links TRBV7-9 with TRBJ2-3; 7 bases are shared with TRBD1. The CDR3 end falls 3 residues outside the read, so it is completed with the germline J gene. After removal of 8 bases from V and 1 base from J, the junction contained 9 bases not matched to a gene. The CDR3 length is 15 residues. The germline V gene encodes CDR1 SEHNR and CDR2 FQNEAQ (reference sequence).

This clone was found many times. The read stops 3 residues short of the end of the CDR3; the missing end is completed from the germline J gene. The chain employs TRBV20-1 and TRBJ2-3; unclear D gene. The CDR3 is 14 amino acids. Germline values: CDR1 DFQATT, CDR2 SNEGSKA (reference sequence). The germline V and J ends were trimmed by 5 bases and 0 bases, with 12 bases remaining between them. CDR3 DNA (partial): TGCAGTGCTGGCCGACACCCTAGCACAGATACG. Translation gives CSAGRHPSTDT. The entire CDR3 sequence reads CSAGRHPSTDTQYF.

At least ten counts were recorded for this clone. From the germline J gene comes the end of the CDR3, since the read stops 3 residues before it. J is TRBJ2-7 and V is TRBV5-1; 12 positions match TRBD2. The CDR3 has 17 amino acids. The V gene end was trimmed by 4 bases and the J gene end by 4 bases; junction bases not matched to a gene: 12. CDR1 and CDR2 from the germline V gene are SGHRS and YFSETQ. The CDR3 bases that were read are TGCGCCAGCAGCCCTTGGACTAGCGGGAATTCTAGGTACGAG. It is translated as CASSPWTSGNSRYE. The complete CDR3 protein is CASSPWTSGNSRYEQYF.

This clone occurred many times. From the germline J gene comes the end of the CDR3, since the read stops 3 residues before it. The V gene is TRBV20-1, the J gene TRBJ1-4; 12 positions match TRBD1. This CDR3 has 16 residues. V was pared by 6 bases and J by 10 bases, with 15 bases of the junction left unmatched. The germline V gene has CDR1 DFQATT and CDR2 SNEGSKA (reference sequence). CDR3 bases read: TGCAGTGCGCCGATGGGACAGGGGGCAGGGGGGGGAAAA. This codes for CSAPMGQGAGGGK. The full CDR3 reads CSAPMGQGAGGGKLFF.

The table lists this clone with many counts. The CDR3 extends 3 residues past the end of the read, so its final part is completed from the germline J gene. The V gene is TRBV19, the J gene TRBJ1-1, with 7 bases identical to TRBD1. The trim removed 5 bases at V and 0 bases at J, leaving 0 bases unmatched. Per the germline V gene, CDR1 is LNHDA and CDR2 is SQIVND (reference sequence). The CDR3 runs to 13 residues. This CDR3 reads CASSDRVNTEAFF. The sequenced part of the CDR3 DNA is TGTGCCAGTAGTGACAGGGTGAACACTGAA.

Many counts were recorded for this clone. Sequencing ends 3 residues short of the CDR3 end; the germline J gene provides the rest. The gene calls are TRBV6-2 or TRBV6-3 and TRBJ2-2, with D hard to call. CDR3 size: 13 residues. Trimming cost V 5 bases and J 6 bases, with 10 bases left between them. The germline gives CDR1 MNHEY, CDR2 SVGEGT. CDR3 DNA (partial): TGTGCCAGCAGTGACTTTGCGGCCGGGGAG. Its translation: CASSDFAAGE. The entire CDR3 reads CASSDFAAGELFF.

The sample holds many counts of this clone. The read finishes 3 residues shy of the CDR3 end, and the germline J gene is used to complete it. The V call is TRBV7-8, the J call TRBJ2-2; D may be TRBD2 (5 bases). Germline V gene lookup returns CDR1 SGHVS and CDR2 FQNEAQ. V lost 1 base to trimming and J lost 1 base, with 10 bases between them. The CDR3 covers 16 residues. This chain's CDR3 is CASSLVRLRNTGELFF. CDR3 DNA (partial): TGTGCCAGCAGCTTAGTAAGACTAAGGAACACCGGGGAG.

This clone was picked up many times. Read sequence stops 3 residues before the CDR3 end, and the germline J gene provides the missing end. The J gene is TRBJ1-2, the V gene TRBV5-6; TRBD1 matches at 7 bases. Germline lookup yields CDR1 SGHDT and CDR2 YYEEEE. With V trimmed by 4 bases and J by 5 bases, 8 bases remained unmatched. The CDR3 spans 14 residues. CDR3 bases read: TGTGCCAGCAGCCCCTTGACAGGGAGTTATGGC. As protein: CASSPLTGSYG. The CDR3 in its entirety is CASSPLTGSYGYTF.

This clone was counted at least ten times. Sequencing ends 3 residues short of the CDR3 end; the germline J gene provides the rest. The chain links TRBV27 to TRBJ1-2; TRBD1 aligns across 7 bases. Unmatched junction bases numbered 12, after V lost 5 bases and J lost 6 bases. Germline V gene data show CDR1 as MNHEY and CDR2 as SMNVEV (reference sequence). CDR3 length equals 15 residues. The covered CDR3 bases are TGTGCCAGCAGTACCCTCCGGGACAGACCCGATGGC. This codes for CASSTLRDRPDG. The whole CDR3 sequence reads CASSTLRDRPDGYTF.

This clone came up many times. At one end, the junction sequence differs from germline, possibly due to a read error. Read sequence stops 3 residues before the CDR3 end, and the germline J gene provides the missing end. The V gene is TRBV4-2, the J gene TRBJ2-2; D not certain. Per the germline V gene, CDR1 is LGHNA and CDR2 is YNFKEQ. CDR3 length: 14 residues. The CDR3 DNA, read in part, is TGCGCCAGCAGCCAAGATAGCCGGACCGGGGAG. Amino acid sequence: CASSQDSRTGE. The entire CDR3 protein is CASSQDSRTGELFF.

This clone was counted at least ten times. The CDR3 goes on 3 residues after the read ends, and that part is filled in from the germline J gene. V usage is TRBV19 and J usage is TRBJ1-2; the match to TRBD1 covers 7 bases. This CDR3 is built from 17 residues. J was trimmed by 0 bases and V by 6 bases; bases with no gene match: 13. The germline V gene encodes CDR1 LNHDA and CDR2 SQIVND (reference sequence). The part of the CDR3 DNA that was read is TGTGCCAGTAGACAAGGGGGCAGGAAGACTACTAACTATGGC. This codes for CASRQGGRKTTNYG. The full-length CDR3 reads as CASRQGGRKTTNYGYTF.

This clone showed up many times. The read is 3 residues too short to cover the CDR3 end, so that end is filled in from the germline J gene. This specimen includes other DNA sequences encoding the same CDR3. The J gene is TRBJ1-2, the V gene TRBV20-1; maybe TRBD1 (5 bases). V was shortened by 6 bases and J by 4 bases, with 12 bases between the two germline ends. CDR1 and CDR2 from the germline V gene are DFQATT and SNEGSKA (reference sequence). The CDR3 sequence is 12 residues long. This chain's CDR3 is CSAGGTFYGYTF. The covered CDR3 bases are TGCAGTGCCGGGGGGACTTTCTATGGC.

With respect to this clone: Other nucleotide sequences in the sample specify the same CDR3. CDR3 bases read: TGTGCCAGCAGTTACCCGAGGACAGGGAATGGAAACACC. Translation gives CASSYPRTGNGNT. The whole CDR3 is CASSYPRTGNGNTIYF. The chain is built from TRBV6-2 or TRBV6-3 and TRBJ1-3, with TRBD1 matching 8 bases. The read comes to an end 3 residues before the CDR3 does, leaving the germline J gene to fill in the end. Germline assignment: CDR1 MNHEY and CDR2 SVGEGT. V lost 2 bases and J lost 3; bases outside the gene matches: 6. The CDR3 is made up of 16 amino acids.

This clone appeared many times. The sequence runs out 3 residues before the end of the CDR3; the remainder is reconstructed from the germline J gene. This sequence joins TRBV7-2 and TRBJ2-3, with D possibly matching TRBD2 (5 bases). V was clipped by 6 bases and J by 0 bases, with 13 bases between them. The CDR3 has 15 amino acids. CDR1 is SGHTA and CDR2 is FQGNSA in the germline V gene. CDR3 in amino acids: CASSRDYQSTDTQYF. The sequenced part of the CDR3 DNA is TGTGCCAGCAGTCGAGACTACCAAAGCACAGATACG.

Many counts were recorded for this clone. The read ends 3 residues before the CDR3 terminus; that terminus is restored from the germline J gene. The genes are TRBV5-5 and TRBJ1-1; D is undetermined. Looked up from germline, CDR1 is SGHKS and CDR2 is YYEKEE (reference sequence). V lost 5 bases and J lost 5, with 13 bases in between. The CDR3 has 13 residues. CDR3 residues: CASRPHQRTEAFF. The CDR3 DNA, read in part, is TGTGCCAGCAGGCCCCATCAAAGGACTGAA.

This clone was recorded many times. The CDR3 end falls 3 residues outside the read, so it is completed with the germline J gene. V is TRBV5-6 and J is TRBJ1-4; 7 bases are shared with TRBD1. The CDR3 has 14 residues. The J segment lost 3 bases and the V segment lost 3 bases, leaving 2 bases of the junction unmatched. CDR1 SGHDT and CDR2 YYEEEE come from the germline V gene. CDR3 bases read: TGTGCCAGCAGCTCGGGACAGCCTAATGAAAAA. The encoded protein is CASSSGQPNEK. The full CDR3 reads CASSSGQPNEKLFF.

This clone was counted at least ten times. The read gets to within 3 residues of the CDR3 end, and the germline J gene fills in the rest. The V and J genes are TRBV2 and TRBJ2-7; perhaps D is TRBD1 or TRBD2 (6 bases each). The CDR3 spans 12 residues. Germline V gene data show CDR1 as SNHLY and CDR2 as FYNNEI. V lost 8 bases and J lost 4, with 12 bases in between. The chain's CDR3 is CASHQGRYEQYF. The DNA read from the CDR3 is TGTGCCAGCCATCAGGGGAGGTACGAG.

This clone was counted ten times or more. The DNA ends 3 residues before the CDR3 does, and the rest of the CDR3 is filled in from the germline J gene. V is TRBV30 and J is TRBJ1-3; D unclear. The length of the CDR3 is 14 residues. Trimming took 2 bases from V and 0 from J, leaving 8 bases between them. The germline CDR1 and CDR2 sequences are GTSNPN and SVGIG (reference sequence). The chain's CDR3 is CAWSSWSSGNTIYF. The DNA read from the CDR3 is TGTGCCTGGAGTAGCTGGTCCTCTGGAAACACC.

In its sample, this clone was seen many times. The CDR3 end falls 3 residues outside the read, so it is completed with the germline J gene. The chain combines TRBV30 with TRBJ1-4, with D possibly being TRBD1 (5 bases). This CDR3 is built from 16 residues. The V gene's germline CDR1 is GTSNPN and CDR2 SVGIG (reference sequence). The V and J ends lost 1 base and 2 bases respectively, with 14 bases between them. The CDR3 sequence: CAWSDILAGTNEKLFF. The CDR3 DNA, read in part, is TGTGCCTGGAGTGATATTTTGGCAGGGACTAATGAAAAA.

This clone was observed at least ten times. The read stops 3 residues short of the end of the CDR3; the missing end is completed from the germline J gene. J is TRBJ2-4 and V is TRBV5-1, with a possible D match to TRBD2 (6 bases). Germline V CDR1 and CDR2: SGHRS, YFSETQ. The CDR3 is 16 amino acids. The V end lost 2 bases, the J end lost 1 base, and 13 bases lay between the germline ends. The sequenced CDR3 bases are TGCGCCAGCAGCTTTGGGGGGAGCGGTGCCAAAAACATT. It codes for CASSFGGSGAKNI. The CDR3 in its entirety is CASSFGGSGAKNIQYF.